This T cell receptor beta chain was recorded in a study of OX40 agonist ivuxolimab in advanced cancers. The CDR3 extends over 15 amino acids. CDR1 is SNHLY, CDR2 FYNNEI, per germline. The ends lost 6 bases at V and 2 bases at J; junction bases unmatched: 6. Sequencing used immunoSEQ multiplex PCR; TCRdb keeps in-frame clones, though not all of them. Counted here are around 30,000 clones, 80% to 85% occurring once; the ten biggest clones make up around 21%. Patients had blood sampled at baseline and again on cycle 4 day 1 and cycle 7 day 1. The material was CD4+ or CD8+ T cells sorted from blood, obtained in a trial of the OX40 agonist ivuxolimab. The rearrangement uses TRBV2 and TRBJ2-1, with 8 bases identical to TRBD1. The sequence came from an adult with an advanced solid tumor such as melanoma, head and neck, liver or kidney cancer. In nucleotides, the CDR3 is TGTGCCAGCAGCGAACCGGGACAGGCCTACAATGAGCAGTTCTTC. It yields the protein CASSEPGQAYNEQFF.